This T cell receptor beta chain was identified in a study of blood T cell repertoires in COVID-19. Germline-derived CDR1 and CDR2 are LNHDA and SQIVND (reference sequence). V was pared by 3 bases and J by 7 bases, with 21 bases between. CDR3 size: 17 residues. Original data processing: Estimated nucleated cell counts came from reference gene primer amplification. Clones were read by immunoSEQ multiplex PCR, and TCRdb kept only the in-frame ones, dropping some. That table gives V, J and clone size, and the DNA gave D and trimming. This table has about 21,000 clones, roughly 87% appearing once. The sequence derives from a human donor with active COVID-19. The donor label of this sample is uncertain. The sequenced sample consisted of peripheral blood. J is TRBJ2-2 and V is TRBV19, with a tentative D call TRBD2 (6 bases). The CDR3 loop is CASSIWEDGGGSGELFF. CDR3 sequence (DNA): TGTGCCAGTAGTATCTGGGAGGACGGAGGAGGTAGCGGGGAGCTGTTTTTT.